The 20 T cell receptor beta chains in this list originate from one sample, sequenced in a study of T-cell reconstitution after alpha-beta-depleted transplantation in children. Using unique molecular identifiers, the investigators prepared the TCRbeta library. TCRdb re-derived calls from the PCR reads in MiXCR, one entry per CDR3 protein. The sample has some 600,000 distinct CDR3 sequences, over 10% seen once; the top ten hold around 2.2%. Sequenced here: PBMCs, mostly from graft donor cells, sampled 360 days after TCRalphabeta/CD19-depleted stem cell transplant. The origin of the receptors is a male patient aged 10 to 17 who had a stem cell transplant for acute myeloid leukemia, so the T cells may come from the graft donor.

This chain joins TRBV14 and TRBJ2-7, with D possibly being TRBD2 (6 bases). Germline V gene data show CDR1 as SGHDN and CDR2 as FVKESK. V was clipped by 7 bases and J by 4 bases, with 20 bases between them. The CDR3 totals 15 residues. For the CDR3, the DNA is TGTGCCAGCATCCTGACTCCAGCGGGTGTATACGAGCAGTACTTC. Translated, it gives CASILTPAGVYEQYF.

This clonotype has a handful of counts. The V and J genes are TRBV7-2 and TRBJ2-5; 14 bases line up with TRBD2. Germline-derived CDR1 and CDR2 are SGHTA and FQGNSA. There are 16 residues in the CDR3. The trim removed 2 bases at V and 4 bases at J, leaving 3 bases unmatched. The CDR3 spells CASSLRGLAGAETQYF. The CDR3 DNA follows: TGTGCCAGCAGCTTAAGGGGACTAGCGGGAGCAGAGACCCAGTACTTC.

This clonotype has a handful of counts. V usage is TRBV5-5 and J usage is TRBJ2-3; TRBD2 matches 14 bases. The CDR3 extends over 16 amino acids. After removal of 4 bases from V and 6 bases from J, the junction contained 7 bases not matched to a gene. CDR1 is SGHKS, CDR2 YYEKEE, per germline (reference sequence). The DNA of the CDR3 is TGTGCCAGCAGCCTGGGACTAGCGGGAGATGGGGATACGCAGTATTTT. It is translated as CASSLGLAGDGDTQYF.

The V gene is TRBV29-1, the J gene TRBJ1-5; no reliable D call. Trimming pared 4 bases from V and 7 bases from J, leaving 14 bases between. The CDR3 consists of 13 residues. CDR1 is SQVTM, CDR2 ANQGSEA, per germline. This chain's CDR3 is CSVVDLLGQPQHF. CDR3 nucleotide sequence: TGCAGCGTTGTGGACCTCCTGGGGCAGCCCCAGCATTTT.

This clonotype came up many times. This chain connects TRBV5-1 to TRBJ2-1, with 11 nucleotides matching TRBD2. The V gene end was trimmed by 4 bases and the J gene end by 8 bases; junction bases not matched to a gene: 11. The CDR3 is made up of 16 amino acids. Germline V gene data show CDR1 as SGHRS and CDR2 as YFSETQ. In nucleotides, the CDR3 is TGCGCCAGCAGCCTACTACTAGCGGGAGCTGAGTATGAGCAGTTCTTC. Its translation: CASSLLLAGAEYEQFF.

This clonotype was observed at least ten times. The J gene is TRBJ2-3, the V gene TRBV29-1; TRBD2 matches at 10 bases. This CDR3 has 13 amino acids. Germline CDR1 reads SQVTM; CDR2 reads ANQGSEA. Germline trimming cut 7 bases from V and 5 bases from J; bases unmatched to any gene: 6. The CDR3 protein is CSAQAGGVDTQYF. The CDR3 DNA reads as TGCAGCGCCCAAGCGGGAGGGGTAGATACGCAGTATTTT.

The chain joins TRBV10-3 to TRBJ2-7, with 8 bases fitting TRBD1. CDR1 is ENHRY, CDR2 SYGVKD, per germline. Losses at the gene ends were 4 bases for V and 5 bases for J; bases not matched to a gene: 13. The CDR3 runs 16 residues. The DNA of the CDR3 is TGTGCCATCAGTGCCCTCTCGACAGGGGACAGGAACGAGCAGTACTTC. Translating it yields CAISALSTGDRNEQYF.

The chain combines TRBV4-3 with TRBJ2-3; D might be TRBD2 (5 bases). The CDR3 extends over 16 amino acids. V lost 0 bases and J lost 2, with 12 bases in between. Germline CDR1 is LGHNA and CDR2 is YSLEER. The CDR3 nucleotides read TGCGCCAGCAGCCAAGAGTGGGGAGACTACACAGATACGCAGTATTTT. Translation: CASSQEWGDYTDTQYF.

The chain couples TRBV10-3 to TRBJ1-2, with D maybe TRBD1 (5 bases). The CDR3 sequence is 15 residues long. V lost 7 bases to trimming and J lost 8 bases, with 23 bases between them. Germline V gene sequence: CDR1 ENHRY, CDR2 SYGVKD. CDR3 residues: CAITPTGTSNTGYTF. CDR3 in DNA: TGTGCCATCACTCCAACCGGGACCTCCAATACCGGCTACACCTTC.

The chain links TRBV2 to TRBJ2-7; the match to TRBD1 covers 10 bases. After removal of 6 bases from V and 6 bases from J, the junction contained 14 bases not matched to a gene. Germline CDR1 is SNHLY and CDR2 is FYNNEI. CDR3 length: 16 amino acids. The CDR3, as DNA: TGTGCCAGCAGGATTAAGGGACAGGGGCCCCTCACCGAGCAGTACTTC. This sequence encodes CASRIKGQGPLTEQYF.

This clonotype was seen a few times. The chain joins TRBV10-3 to TRBJ2-5; D remains unclear. Germline values: CDR1 ENHRY, CDR2 SYGVKD. This CDR3 contains 12 residues. Trimming shortened V by 4 bases and J by 7 bases, and 10 bases separated the two germline ends. The CDR3 DNA reads as TGTGCCATCAGTGGCACATTGGGGACCCAGTACTTC. Residues: CAISGTLGTQYF.

A few counts support this clonotype. The V call is TRBV28, the J call TRBJ1-5; maybe TRBD1 (6 bases). CDR1 MDHEN and CDR2 SYDVKM come from the germline V gene. The CDR3 is 14 amino acids. The V gene lost 11 bases and the J gene lost 4 bases, with 18 bases spanning the gap. DNA for the CDR3: TGTGCCTCACTGGACAGTAGACCGAATCAGCCCCAGCATTTT. It yields the protein CASLDSRPNQPQHF.

V usage is TRBV12-3 or TRBV12-4 and J usage is TRBJ2-1, with 8 positions matching TRBD2. V was pared by 3 bases and J by 1 base, with 11 bases of the junction left unmatched. This CDR3 contains 18 residues. CDR3 amino acids: CASSFRDLGLASYNEQFF. The CDR3 bases are TGTGCCAGCAGTTTTAGGGACCTCGGACTAGCTTCCTACAATGAGCAGTTCTTC.

At least ten counts were recorded for this clonotype. The chain carries TRBV20-1 and TRBJ2-7; D may correspond to TRBD1 or TRBD2 (5 bases each). V gave up 1 base and J gave up 1 base, with 14 bases separating them. The CDR3 is 15 residues long. The germline V gene encodes CDR1 DFQATT and CDR2 SNEGSKA (reference sequence). The DNA of the CDR3 is TGCAGTGCTAGAGGGGTTGGGACGGCTTCCTACGAGCAGTACTTC. This translates into CSARGVGTASYEQYF.

This clonotype occurred a few times. The V and J genes are TRBV4-2 and TRBJ2-1; 11 positions match TRBD2. The CDR3 extends over 18 amino acids. The V gene's germline CDR1 is LGHNA and CDR2 YNFKEQ. After removal of 0 bases from V and 5 bases from J, the junction contained 9 bases not matched to a gene. CDR3 protein: CASSQDISSGRTNNEQFF. The CDR3 DNA sequence: TGTGCCAGCAGCCAAGATATATCTAGCGGGAGGACTAACAATGAGCAGTTCTTC.

CDR3 nucleotides: TGCAGCGTTGACTGGGCTTCGACAGGGAGCAATGAGCAGTTCTTC. Protein sequence: CSVDWASTGSNEQFF. The rearrangement uses TRBV29-1 and TRBJ2-1, with 7 bases that match TRBD1. CDR1 is SQVTM and CDR2 is ANQGSEA in the germline V gene. The V segment lost 3 bases and the J segment 6 bases; nucleotides outside the gene matches: 11. The CDR3 has 15 amino acids.

This clonotype was counted a few times. The chain couples TRBV28 to TRBJ1-3; TRBD1 agrees at 9 bases. This CDR3 has 16 amino acids. Looked up from germline, CDR1 is MDHEN and CDR2 is SYDVKM. V shed 2 bases and J 2 bases; nucleotides not matched to a gene: 4. The CDR3 bases are TGTGCCAGCAGTTTAAGGGACAGGGTTACTGGAAACACCATATATTTT. This translates into CASSLRDRVTGNTIYF.

In the case of this clonotype: At one end the junction does not follow the germline gene, possibly because of a read error. The rearrangement links TRBV5-1 to TRBJ2-7; the D is unclear. The CDR3 totals 14 residues. CDR1 and CDR2 from the germline V gene are SGHRS and YFSETQ. CDR3 sequence: CASSLAYGSYEHYF. The CDR3 DNA reads as TGCGCCAGCAGCTTGGCCTATGGTTCCTACGAGCATTACTTC. Supplemented by reference TRBV5-1 and TRBJ2-7, the full variable domain reads KAGVTQTPRYLIKTRGQQVTLSCSPISGHRSVSWYQQTPGQGLQFLFEYFSETQRNKGNFPGRFSGRQFSNSRSEMNVSTLELGDSALYLCASSLAYGSYEHYFGPGTRLTVT.

V gene TRBV7-3 combines with J gene TRBJ2-1, with TRBD1 identical over 8 bases. The CDR3 length is 15 residues. The V and J ends lost 1 base and 9 bases, in that order; junction bases with no gene match: 8. The germline CDR1 and CDR2 sequences are SGHTA and FQGTGA. The CDR3 region has the DNA TGTGCCAGCAGCTTAAGCAGGGGGCGGATCGCTGAGCAGTTCTTC. Amino acids: CASSLSRGRIAEQFF.

This clonotype was recorded at least ten times. The chain employs TRBV5-1 and TRBJ2-7, with D possibly matching TRBD1 (5 bases). The V and J ends lost 3 bases and 6 bases respectively, with 16 bases between them. This CDR3 is 14 amino acids long. Germline V CDR1 and CDR2: SGHRS, YFSETQ. CDR3 in amino acids: CASSSPQWGAEQYF. The CDR3 DNA follows: TGCGCCAGCAGCTCTCCCCAGTGGGGCGCCGAGCAGTACTTC.